This TCR beta chain was captured by sequencing in a study of T cell repertoires in cytomegalovirus infection. This clonotype was recorded a few times. Its antigen is currently unknown. This CDR3 region has 15 residues. The germline V gene has CDR1 SGHRS and CDR2 YFSETQ. V was pared by 0 bases and J by 3 bases, with 10 bases between. In TCRdb, the reads were re-called with MiXCR into one record per CDR3 protein. This table holds about 900,000 distinct CDR3 sequences, approximately 30% found once. The chain links TRBV5-1 to TRBJ1-5, with D hard to call. The clonotype was recovered from a human donor in good health (CMV status not recorded). Some clones in this sample may be carry-over from other donors' samples. This sample comprised cultured CD8+ T cells from PBMCs, obtained from culture after CMV antigen stimulation. CDR3 loop: CASSLEAADNQPQHF. CDR3 coding DNA: TGCGCCAGCAGCTTGGAAGCGGCAGACAATCAGCCCCAGCATTTT. The full variable domain, in which reference TRBV5-1 and TRBJ1-5 provide the parts outside the CDR3, is KAGVTQTPRYLIKTRGQQVTLSCSPISGHRSVSWYQQTPGQGLQFLFEYFSETQRNKGNFPGRFSGRQFSNSRSEMNVSTLELGDSALYLCASSLEAADNQPQHFGDGTRLSIL.